These T cell receptor beta chains were read from a single sample in a study of cytomegalovirus exposure and HLA in healthy donors. The assay was immunoSEQ multiplex PCR, and TCRdb's table has in-frame clones only and misses some. This table has some 110,000 clones, 60% to 85% appearing once. Sample: PBMCs. The receptors come from a woman aged 18 to 35 in good health and CMV-seropositive. Both conserved end residues are part of each CDR3. The D gene is left open where the match is weak. Clone size appears in some rows only: once, few, many, or a class for an expanded clone.

V,J,D,length,size,CDR3,DNA
TRBV19,TRBJ1-5,NA,12,few,CASREGNQPQHF,TGTGCCAGTAGGGAGGGGAATCAGCCCCAGCATTTT
TRBV5-1,TRBJ1-4,TRBD1,15,NA,CASSSRDRADEKLFF,TGCGCCAGCAGCTCCCGGGACAGGGCGGATGAAAAACTGTTTTTT
TRBV19,TRBJ2-7,NA,14,NA,CASSIGLGAYEQYF,TGTGCCAGTAGTATAGGTCTCGGGGCCTACGAGCAGTACTTC
TRBV5-1,TRBJ2-7,NA,12,few,CASSSDSHEQYF,TGCGCCAGCAGCTCGGACAGCCACGAGCAGTACTTC
TRBV4-1,TRBJ1-5,NA,15,once,CASSQIDSLNQPQHF,TGCGCCAGCAGCCAAATCGACAGCCTCAATCAGCCCCAGCATTTT
TRBV11-3,TRBJ2-1,NA,15,NA,CASSASWGESNEQFF,TGTGCCAGCAGCGCCTCGTGGGGGGAGAGCAATGAGCAGTTCTTC
TRBV6-6,TRBJ2-1,TRBD1,14,few,CASSARGYADEQFF,TGTGCCAGCAGTGCCAGGGGGTATGCGGATGAGCAGTTCTTC
TRBV11-3,TRBJ1-1,NA,14,once,CASSLVFGNTEAFF,TGTGCCAGCAGCTTAGTATTCGGGAACACTGAAGCTTTCTTT
TRBV2,TRBJ2-7,NA,14,NA,CASRNQGGSYEQYF,TGTGCCAGCAGGAATCAGGGGGGTAGCTACGAGCAGTACTTC
TRBV5-1,TRBJ2-5,NA,16,NA,CASSALRGPIQETQYF,TGCGCCAGCAGCGCACTCAGGGGCCCGATCCAAGAGACCCAGTACTTC
TRBV30,TRBJ2-1,NA,12,once,CAWTQAGPEQFF,TGTGCCTGGACCCAGGCAGGGCCTGAGCAGTTCTTC
TRBV2,TRBJ1-4,TRBD1,15,NA,CASSPRDRPWEKLFF,TGTGCCAGCAGCCCCCGGGACAGGCCATGGGAAAAACTGTTTTTT
TRBV27,TRBJ2-3,NA,14,few,CASSASLLTDTQYF,TGTGCCAGCAGTGCATCTCTACTCACAGATACGCAGTATTTT
TRBV28,TRBJ2-3,NA,15,NA,CASRQAGKGTDTQYF,TGTGCCAGCAGGCAAGCGGGTAAGGGCACAGATACGCAGTATTTT
TRBV6-5,TRBJ1-1,TRBD1,13,few,CASRPGTGGRAFF,TGTGCCAGCCGTCCCGGGACAGGGGGCCGAGCTTTCTTT
TRBV6-1,TRBJ1-6,TRBD1,14,NA,CASSRGTGGSPLHF,TGTGCCAGCAGTCGGGGGACAGGGGGGTCACCCCTCCACTTT
TRBV18,TRBJ2-2,NA,15,once,CASSPRKQPTGELFF,TGTGCCAGCTCACCAAGGAAACAGCCCACCGGGGAGCTGTTTTTT
TRBV9,TRBJ2-7,TRBD2,15,NA,CASSEGAGVSYEQYF,TGTGCCAGCAGCGAGGGAGCGGGAGTATCCTACGAGCAGTACTTC
TRBV7-9,TRBJ2-2,TRBD1,15,few,CASSLRGLNTGELFF,TGTGCCAGCAGTTTAAGGGGGCTGAACACCGGGGAGCTGTTTTTT
TRBV11-3,TRBJ1-4,NA,15,few,CASRRGDSSNEKLFF,TGTGCCAGCAGGCGTGGCGACAGTTCTAATGAAAAACTGTTTTTT
TRBV28,TRBJ2-3,NA,15,NA,CASRLERTTTDTQYF,TGTGCCAGCAGGCTTGAGAGAACCACCACAGATACGCAGTATTTT
TRBV7-3,TRBJ2-2,NA,13,once,CASSLGTPGELFF,TGTGCCAGCAGCTTGGGGACTCCCGGGGAGCTGTTTTTT
TRBV5-6,TRBJ1-2,NA,16,NA,CASSNLGGGVNYGYTF,TGTGCCAGCAGTAACCTGGGCGGGGGGGTCAACTATGGCTACACCTTC
TRBV9,TRBJ1-2,TRBD1,14,NA,CASSGGQGAFGYTF,TGTGCCAGCAGCGGGGGACAGGGGGCGTTTGGCTACACCTTC
TRBV2,TRBJ1-1,NA,14,NA,CASSQEGQSTEAFF,TGTGCCAGCAGTCAAGAAGGACAGTCCACTGAAGCTTTCTTT
TRBV5-6,TRBJ1-1,TRBD1,15,NA,CASSLVDRDFTEAFF,TGTGCCAGCAGCTTGGTAGACAGGGACTTTACTGAAGCTTTCTTT
TRBV5-6,TRBJ1-5,NA,12,NA,CASSLGLQPQHF,TGTGCCAGCAGCTTGGGTCTTCAGCCCCAGCATTTT
TRBV7-2,TRBJ2-3,TRBD1,16,NA,CASSLVSDRDTDTQYF,TGTGCCAGCAGCTTAGTATCGGACAGGGACACAGATACGCAGTATTTT
TRBV6-6,TRBJ1-1,NA,15,NA,CASSSPRVVNTEAFF,TGTGCCAGCAGTTCCCCCAGGGTTGTGAACACTGAAGCTTTCTTT
TRBV7-7,TRBJ2-1,TRBD2,14,NA,CASSTGTSSNEQFF,TGTGCTAGCAGCACCGGGACTAGCAGCAATGAGCAGTTCTTC
TRBV2,TRBJ2-1,TRBD1,16,once,CASSTPGTGGYNEQFF,TGTGCCAGCAGTACCCCCGGGACAGGGGGATACAATGAGCAGTTCTTC
TRBV29-1,TRBJ1-2,TRBD1,15,NA,CSVEDPGGAAYGYTF,TGCAGCGTTGAAGATCCAGGGGGCGCCGCCTATGGCTACACCTTC
TRBV29-1,TRBJ2-7,NA,13,NA,CSVEDQSTREQYF,TGCAGCGTTGAAGATCAATCCACGAGGGAGCAGTACTTC
TRBV23-1,TRBJ2-7,TRBD2,17,NA,CASSPRGGAGAAYEQYF,TGCGCCAGCAGTCCCCGCGGGGGAGCGGGAGCAGCCTACGAGCAGTACTTC
TRBV7-2,TRBJ1-3,NA,11,NA,CASPNGNTIYF,TGTGCCAGCCCCAATGGAAACACCATATATTTT
TRBV28,TRBJ1-1,TRBD1,14,NA,CASSSFTGVTEAFF,TGTGCCAGCAGTTCCTTTACAGGGGTGACTGAAGCTTTCTTT
TRBV7-3,TRBJ2-1,TRBD2,16,NA,CASRGSGTMPYNEQFF,TGTGCCAGCAGGGGAAGCGGGACGATGCCCTACAATGAGCAGTTCTTC
TRBV7-6,TRBJ2-7,TRBD1,14,NA,CASSPDREVYEQYF,TGTGCCAGCAGCCCGGACAGGGAAGTCTACGAGCAGTACTTC
TRBV30,TRBJ2-7,NA,18,once,CAWSRDRGFLAGVNEQYF,TGTGCCTGGAGCCGGGACAGGGGGTTTCTAGCGGGAGTAAACGAGCAGTACTTC
TRBV18,TRBJ2-1,NA,12,NA,CASSPLENEQFF,TGTGCCAGCTCACCCCTGGAGAATGAGCAGTTCTTC
TRBV5-1,TRBJ1-4,TRBD1,18,NA,CASSLFPRQRQGFEKLFF,TGCGCCAGCAGCTTATTTCCGCGCCAGAGACAGGGGTTTGAAAAACTGTTTTTT
TRBV30,TRBJ1-1,NA,13,once,CAWSRLWNTEAFF,TGTGCCTGGAGTAGACTTTGGAACACTGAAGCTTTCTTT
TRBV7-9,TRBJ2-2,NA,16,NA,CASSLGQLVGSGELFF,TGTGCCAGCAGCTTAGGACAGCTTGTTGGTTCCGGGGAGCTGTTTTTT
TRBV7-3,TRBJ2-1,NA,15,once,CASSFTIGTIPEQFF,TGTGCCAGCAGCTTCACTATCGGGACAATACCTGAGCAGTTCTTC
TRBV25-1,TRBJ1-3,NA,14,NA,CASAGKYSGNTIYF,TGTGCCAGCGCAGGGAAATACTCTGGAAACACCATATATTTT
TRBV30,TRBJ2-3,TRBD2,15,NA,CAWSVSGSYGDTQYF,TGTGCCTGGAGTGTAAGCGGGAGTTACGGGGATACGCAGTATTTT
TRBV6-1,TRBJ2-1,NA,13,NA,CASSADRGNEQFF,TGTGCCAGCAGTGCCGATAGGGGCAATGAGCAGTTCTTC
TRBV11-2,TRBJ2-5,TRBD2,18,once,CASSIPLAGGGLGETQYF,TGTGCCAGCAGCATACCACTAGCGGGAGGTGGGCTGGGAGAGACCCAGTACTTC
TRBV6-6,TRBJ2-2,NA,12,NA,CASSLVSRELFF,TGTGCCAGCAGTTTAGTGTCCCGGGAGCTGTTTTTT
TRBV2,TRBJ1-5,TRBD1,14,NA,CASSYGQANQPQHF,TGTGCCAGCAGCTACGGACAGGCGAATCAGCCCCAGCATTTT
TRBV13,TRBJ1-1,NA,14,NA,CASSSPGGAYEAFF,TGTGCCAGCAGCTCCCCCGGGGGTGCTTATGAAGCTTTCTTT
TRBV29-1,TRBJ2-1,NA,12,NA,CSVRTVYNEQFF,TGCAGCGTAAGGACAGTTTACAATGAGCAGTTCTTC
TRBV6-1,TRBJ2-1,TRBD2,15,NA,CASSALAGVYNEQFF,TGTGCCAGCAGTGCCCTAGCGGGGGTTTACAATGAGCAGTTCTTC
TRBV4-1,TRBJ1-1,NA,16,NA,CASSQGSVRGTAEAFF,TGCGCCAGCAGCCAAGGGTCCGTCCGGGGAACCGCTGAAGCTTTCTTT
TRBV28,TRBJ1-2,NA,13,NA,CASSLSPAGGYTF,TGTGCCAGCAGTTTATCCCCGGCAGGTGGCTACACCTTC
TRBV2,TRBJ2-7,TRBD2,14,NA,CASTLGEGSYEQYF,TGTGCCAGCACCCTAGGGGAGGGCTCCTACGAGCAGTACTTC
TRBV27,TRBJ2-7,NA,16,few,CASSSSGVPRAYEQYF,TGTGCCAGCAGTTCGTCGGGGGTCCCGCGGGCCTACGAGCAGTACTTC
TRBV27,TRBJ2-2,NA,14,NA,CASSLGQVTGELFF,TGTGCCAGCAGTTTAGGCCAGGTCACCGGGGAGCTGTTTTTT
TRBV6-5,TRBJ2-1,NA,12,NA,CASRPGVGEQFF,TGTGCCAGCAGGCCCGGGGTGGGTGAGCAGTTCTTC
TRBV5-4,TRBJ2-5,NA,14,NA,CASSVLGGRETQYF,TGTGCCAGCAGCGTGCTGGGGGGACGGGAGACCCAGTACTTC